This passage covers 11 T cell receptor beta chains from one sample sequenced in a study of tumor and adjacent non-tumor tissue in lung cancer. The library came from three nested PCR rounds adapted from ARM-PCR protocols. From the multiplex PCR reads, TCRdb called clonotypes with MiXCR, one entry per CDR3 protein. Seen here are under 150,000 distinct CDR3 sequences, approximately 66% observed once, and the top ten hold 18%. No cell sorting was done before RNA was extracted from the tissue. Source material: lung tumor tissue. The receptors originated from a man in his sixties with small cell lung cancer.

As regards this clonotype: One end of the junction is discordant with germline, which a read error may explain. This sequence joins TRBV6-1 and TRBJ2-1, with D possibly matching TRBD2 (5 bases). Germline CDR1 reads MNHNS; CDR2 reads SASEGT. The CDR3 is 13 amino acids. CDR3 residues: CSSSDTRVNEQFF. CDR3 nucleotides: TGTTCCAGCAGTGACACTAGAGTCAATGAGCAGTTCTTC.

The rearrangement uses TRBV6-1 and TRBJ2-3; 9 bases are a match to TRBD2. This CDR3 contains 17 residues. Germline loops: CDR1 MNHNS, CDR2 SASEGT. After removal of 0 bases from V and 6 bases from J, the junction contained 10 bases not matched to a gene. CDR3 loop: CASSEARLAEGRDTQYF. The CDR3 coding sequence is TGTGCCAGCAGTGAAGCCCGACTAGCGGAAGGCCGGGATACGCAGTATTTT.

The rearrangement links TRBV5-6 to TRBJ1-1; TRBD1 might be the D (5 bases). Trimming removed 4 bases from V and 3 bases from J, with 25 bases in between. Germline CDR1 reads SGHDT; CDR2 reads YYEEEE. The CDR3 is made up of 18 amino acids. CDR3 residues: CASSRDRTVANHDTEAFF. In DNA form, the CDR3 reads TGTGCCAGCAGCCGGGACCGAACCGTGGCCAACCACGACACTGAAGCTTTCTTT.

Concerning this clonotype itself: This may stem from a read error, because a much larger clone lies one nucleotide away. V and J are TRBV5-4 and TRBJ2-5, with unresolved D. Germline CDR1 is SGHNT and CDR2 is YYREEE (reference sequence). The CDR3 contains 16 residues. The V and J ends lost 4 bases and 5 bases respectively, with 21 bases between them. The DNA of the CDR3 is TGTGCCAGCAGCCCTATGTGGCATGCGGTCTGGGAGACCCAGTACTTC. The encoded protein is CASSPMWHAVWETQYF.

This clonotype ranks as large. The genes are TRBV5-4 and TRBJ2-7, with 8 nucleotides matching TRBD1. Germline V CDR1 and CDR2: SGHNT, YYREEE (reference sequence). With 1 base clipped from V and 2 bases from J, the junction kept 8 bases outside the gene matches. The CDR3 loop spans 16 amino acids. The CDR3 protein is CASSLSYGQGPYEQYF. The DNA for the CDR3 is TGTGCCAGCAGCTTGTCGTATGGACAGGGCCCCTACGAGCAGTACTTC.

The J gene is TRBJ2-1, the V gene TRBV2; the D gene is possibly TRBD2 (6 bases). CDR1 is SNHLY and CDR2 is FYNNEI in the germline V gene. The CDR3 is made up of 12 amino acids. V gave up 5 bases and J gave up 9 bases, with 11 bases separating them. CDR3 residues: CASSYAGPEQFF. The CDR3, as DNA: TGTGCCAGCAGTTATGCGGGACCTGAGCAGTTCTTC.

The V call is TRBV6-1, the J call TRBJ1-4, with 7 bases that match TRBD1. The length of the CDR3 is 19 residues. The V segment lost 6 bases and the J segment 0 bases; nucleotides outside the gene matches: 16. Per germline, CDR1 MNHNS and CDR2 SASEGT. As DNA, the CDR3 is TGTGCCAGCAGCGACCCTAATGACAGGGTAGAATCAACTAATGAAAAACTGTTTTTT. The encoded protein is CASSDPNDRVESTNEKLFF.

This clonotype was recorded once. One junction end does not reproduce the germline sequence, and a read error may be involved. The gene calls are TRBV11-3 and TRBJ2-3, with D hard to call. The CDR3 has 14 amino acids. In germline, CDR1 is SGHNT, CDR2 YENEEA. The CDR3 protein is CASSSPGHPDTLYF. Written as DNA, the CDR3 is TGTGCCAGCAGCTCCCCAGGTCACCCAGATACGCTGTACTTT.

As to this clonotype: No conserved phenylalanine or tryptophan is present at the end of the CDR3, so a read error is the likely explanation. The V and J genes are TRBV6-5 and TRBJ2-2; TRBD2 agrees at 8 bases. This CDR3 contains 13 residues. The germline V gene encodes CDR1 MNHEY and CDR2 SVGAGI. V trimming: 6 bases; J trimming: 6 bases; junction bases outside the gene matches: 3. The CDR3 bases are TGTGCCAGCAGCCAGGGACTAGCCGGGGAGCTGTTTATT. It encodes CASSQGLAGELFI.

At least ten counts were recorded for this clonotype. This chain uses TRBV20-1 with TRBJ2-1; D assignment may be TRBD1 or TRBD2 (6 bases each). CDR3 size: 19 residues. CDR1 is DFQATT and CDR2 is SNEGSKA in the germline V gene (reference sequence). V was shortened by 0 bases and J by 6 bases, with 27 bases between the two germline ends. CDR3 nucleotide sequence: TGCAGTGCTAGAGAACTAGGGGGGCTCCAGCGCCAGAGATCCAATGAGCAGTTCTTC. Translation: CSARELGGLQRQRSNEQFF.

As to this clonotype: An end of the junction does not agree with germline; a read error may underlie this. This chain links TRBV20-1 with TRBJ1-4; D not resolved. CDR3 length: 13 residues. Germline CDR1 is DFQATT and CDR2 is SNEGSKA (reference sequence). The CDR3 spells CNASSATNEKLFF. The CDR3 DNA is TGCAATGCTAGCAGTGCAACTAATGAAAAACTGTTTTTT.